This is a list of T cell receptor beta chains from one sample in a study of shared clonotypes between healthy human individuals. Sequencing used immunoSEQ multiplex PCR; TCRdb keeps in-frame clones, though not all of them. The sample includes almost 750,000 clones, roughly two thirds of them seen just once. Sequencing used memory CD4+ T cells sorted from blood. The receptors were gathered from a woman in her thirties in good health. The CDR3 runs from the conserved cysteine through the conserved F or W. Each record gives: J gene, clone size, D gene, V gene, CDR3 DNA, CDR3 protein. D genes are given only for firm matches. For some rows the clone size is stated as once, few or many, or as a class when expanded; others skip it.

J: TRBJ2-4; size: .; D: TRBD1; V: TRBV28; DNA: TGTGCCAGCAGTTCCCCGGGACAGGGGGGACTTCAGTACTTC; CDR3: CASSSPGQGGLQYF
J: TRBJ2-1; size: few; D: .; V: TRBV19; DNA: TGTGCCAGTAGTAGCCCCAACTGGGATGAGCAGTTCTTC; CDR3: CASSSPNWDEQFF
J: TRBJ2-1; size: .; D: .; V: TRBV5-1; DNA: TGCGCCAGCAGCACAGCTAGCGCATTATACAATGAGCAGTTCTTC; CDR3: CASSTASALYNEQFF
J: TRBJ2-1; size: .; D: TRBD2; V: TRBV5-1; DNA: TGCGCCAGTTTTAGCGGGAGCTTCGGGAATGAGCAGTTCTTC; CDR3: CASFSGSFGNEQFF
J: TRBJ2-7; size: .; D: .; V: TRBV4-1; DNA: TGCGCCAGCAGCAAGGACGGAAACTCCTACGAGCAGTACTTC; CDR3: CASSKDGNSYEQYF
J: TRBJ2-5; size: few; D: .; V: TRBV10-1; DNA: TGCGCCAGCCCCCCGCGGGCCGGGGAAGAGACCCAGTACTTC; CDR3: CASPPRAGEETQYF
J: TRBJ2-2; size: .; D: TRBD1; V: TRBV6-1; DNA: TGTGCCAGCAGTGAGTGGGGACAGGGGGTATCCGGGGAGCTGTTTTTT; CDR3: CASSEWGQGVSGELFF
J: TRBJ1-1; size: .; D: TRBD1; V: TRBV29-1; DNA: TGCAGCGTTAGGACAGGGGGGAACACTGAAGCTTTCTTT; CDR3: CSVRTGGNTEAFF
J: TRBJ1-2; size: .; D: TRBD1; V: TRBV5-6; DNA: TGTGCCAGCAGCTGGAGCCGGACAGGCTATGGCTACACCTTC; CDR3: CASSWSRTGYGYTF
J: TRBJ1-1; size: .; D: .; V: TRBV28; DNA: TGTGCCAGCAACGATCTGGGGTCGAACACTGAAGCTTTCTTT; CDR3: CASNDLGSNTEAFF
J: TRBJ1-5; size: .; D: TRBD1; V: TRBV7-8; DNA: TGTGCCAGCAGCCTCCGGACAGGGCTAGGTCAGCCCCAGCATTTT; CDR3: CASSLRTGLGQPQHF
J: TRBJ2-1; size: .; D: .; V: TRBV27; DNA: TGTGCCAGCAGTTTAGACCCATGGCGGACCACCTACAATGAGCAGTTCTTC; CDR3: CASSLDPWRTTYNEQFF
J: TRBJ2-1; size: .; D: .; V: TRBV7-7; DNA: TGTGCCAGCAGCACCTGGGACCGGAGCAATGAGCAGTTCTTC; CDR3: CASSTWDRSNEQFF
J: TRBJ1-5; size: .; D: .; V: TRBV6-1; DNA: TGTGCCAGCAGCCCGACAGTGAGCAATCAGCCCCAGCATTTT; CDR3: CASSPTVSNQPQHF
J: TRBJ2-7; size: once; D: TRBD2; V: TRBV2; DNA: TGTGCCAGCAGAGATATCGGACTAGCGGGTCCCTACGAGCAGTACTTC; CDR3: CASRDIGLAGPYEQYF
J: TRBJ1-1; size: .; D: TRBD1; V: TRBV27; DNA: TGTGCCAGCAGTTTAGAACCCGGGACAGGGCGAGCTTTCTTT; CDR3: CASSLEPGTGRAFF